Listed here is a single TCR beta chain. What it binds is not known. UMIs and a universal primer site were added when TCR cDNA was made by 5'RACE template switching. TCRdb reanalysed the 5' RACE reads using MiXCR and keeps one entry per CDR3 protein. The data contain approximately 610,000 distinct CDR3 sequences, 17% of them singletons. This entry belongs to a study of T cells after yellow fever vaccination. Study outcomes and limitations: Detected again after the booster were most primary-vaccination clones, at 95% to 98% CD4 and approximately 85% CD8. Contamination by abundant bulk-population clonotypes could be present in FACS-sorted repertoires.

Germline values: CDR1 SGHAT, CDR2 FQNNGV. The CDR3 runs to 14 residues. The ends were cut back, 5 bases at V and 2 bases at J, with 13 bases in the middle. Material: PBMCs, obtained around 5 days after the first yellow fever vaccination. The chain has TRBV11-2 and TRBJ2-7; D is perhaps TRBD2 (5 bases). The sequence was collected from a man younger than 35 who received the YFV17D yellow fever vaccine. The CDR3 reads CASSAGLGTYEQYV. The CDR3 nucleotides read TGTGCCAGCAGCGCGGGCTTAGGGACCTACGAGCAGTACGTC.